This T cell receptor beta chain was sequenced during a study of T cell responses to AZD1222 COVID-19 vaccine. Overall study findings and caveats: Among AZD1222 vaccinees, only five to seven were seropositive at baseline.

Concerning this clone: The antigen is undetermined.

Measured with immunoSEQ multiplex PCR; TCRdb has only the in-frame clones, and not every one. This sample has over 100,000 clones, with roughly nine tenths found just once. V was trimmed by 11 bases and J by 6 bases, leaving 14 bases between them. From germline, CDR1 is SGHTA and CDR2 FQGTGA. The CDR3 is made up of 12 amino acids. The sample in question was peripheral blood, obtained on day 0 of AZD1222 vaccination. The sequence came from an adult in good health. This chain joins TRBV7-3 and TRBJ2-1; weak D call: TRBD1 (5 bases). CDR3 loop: CAVGLGGNEQFF. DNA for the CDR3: TGTGCCGTGGGGCTGGGCGGCAATGAGCAGTTCTTC. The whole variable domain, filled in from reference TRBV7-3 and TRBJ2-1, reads GAGVSQTPSNKVTEKGKYVELRCDPISGHTALYWYRQSLGQGPEFLIYFQGTGAADDSGLPNDRFFAVRPEGSVSTLKIQRTERGDSAVYLCAVGLGGNEQFFGPGTRLTVL.